These 10 T cell receptor beta chains originate from one sample sequenced in a study of human T cells and chemical hapten exposure. The time point here: healthy volunteer bleed at 2 weeks. Whole blood that had not been fractionated was the source of extracted total RNA. TCRdb itself ran the RACE reads through MiXCR, one entry per CDR3 protein. The table shows tens of thousands of distinct CDR3 sequences, with 3.5% to 4.5% occurring only once. The sample taken for sequencing was whole blood. Every receptor here comes from a female donor in good health. Some clones in this sample may be carry-over from other donors' samples.

The sample holds many counts of this clonotype. The V gene is TRBV4-1, the J gene TRBJ1-4; D might be TRBD1 (5 bases). The germline CDR1 and CDR2 sequences are MGHRA and YSYEKL. CDR3 length: 17 residues. Trimming pared 6 bases from V and 5 bases from J, leaving 22 bases between. The CDR3 nucleotides read TGCGCCAGCAGTCTCAACTCAGGGACGGCAATCAATGAAAAACTGTTTTTT. Translated, it gives CASSLNSGTAINEKLFF.

This clonotype was picked up many times. V gene TRBV18 combines with J gene TRBJ2-4; 7 bases match TRBD1. V lost 1 base to trimming and J lost 2 bases; unmatched junction nucleotides: 5. Germline V gene data show CDR1 as KGHSH and CDR2 as LQKENI. CDR3 size: 16 residues. Here the CDR3 reads CASSPQGALTKNIQYF. The CDR3 bases are TGTGCCAGCTCACCACAGGGGGCGTTGACCAAAAACATTCAGTACTTC.

This clonotype has a count of ten or more. The chain couples TRBV2 to TRBJ2-7, with TRBD2 identical over 8 bases. Germline V gene lookup returns CDR1 SNHLY and CDR2 FYNNEI. The CDR3 is made up of 14 amino acids. With V trimmed by 6 bases and J by 6 bases, 10 bases remained unmatched. CDR3 nucleotides: TGTGCCAGCAGCACTAGCGGCGGTGGTCTCGAGCAGTACTTC. Its protein is CASSTSGGGLEQYF.

This clonotype was seen repeatedly, ten times or more. The CDR3 protein is CSVEGTADTQYF. CDR3 DNA sequence: TGCAGCGTTGAAGGGACGGCAGATACGCAGTATTTT. The chain links TRBV29-1 to TRBJ2-3; D call uncertain. The CDR3 has 12 amino acids. V lost 1 base to trimming and J lost 4 bases, with 6 bases between them. Looked up from germline, CDR1 is SQVTM and CDR2 is ANQGSEA.

This clonotype was seen repeatedly, ten times or more. The rearrangement joins TRBV20-1 to TRBJ2-3; 13 positions agree with TRBD2. Germline loops: CDR1 DFQATT, CDR2 SNEGSKA (reference sequence). The CDR3 has 17 amino acids. Trimming took 6 bases from V and 2 from J; bases not matched to a gene: 11. CDR3 in amino acids: CSAPTRTSGGDTDTQYF. The CDR3 nucleotides are TGCAGTGCCCCCACCAGGACTAGCGGGGGAGACACAGATACGCAGTATTTT.

The chain is built from TRBV18 and TRBJ1-1; D perhaps matches TRBD1 (5 bases). With 3 bases removed from V and 7 bases from J, the gap between germline ends came to 21 bases. The CDR3 contains 16 residues. Germline-derived CDR1 and CDR2 are KGHSH and LQKENI. This CDR3 is CASSPLGSREVGEAFF. DNA of the CDR3: TGTGCCAGCTCACCCCTTGGGTCCAGGGAAGTAGGTGAAGCTTTCTTT.

This clonotype was found many times. The V and J genes are TRBV7-2 and TRBJ1-4; D is undetermined. The CDR3 runs 16 residues. CDR1 and CDR2 (germline): SGHTA, FQGNSA. The V end was cut by 2 bases, the J end by 8 bases, with 18 bases between. The CDR3 coding sequence is TGTGCCAGCAGCTTATTCATCGGGGATTGGAGGGAAAAACTGTTTTTT. This codes for CASSLFIGDWREKLFF.

There are a few counts of this clonotype. The chain uses TRBV19 and TRBJ2-1, with TRBD1 identical over 8 bases. Germline values: CDR1 LNHDA, CDR2 SQIVND (reference sequence). Trimming cost V 5 bases and J 2 bases; bases outside gene matches: 5. CDR3 length: 15 amino acids. The CDR3 coding sequence is TGTGCCAGTAGTTTCGGGACAGGTGCCTACAATGAGCAGTTCTTC. This codes for CASSFGTGAYNEQFF.

This clonotype was seen at least ten times. The V gene is TRBV27, the J gene TRBJ1-1; D unresolved. Deletions cut 3 bases from V and 1 base from J, with 6 bases between. Looked up from germline, CDR1 is MNHEY and CDR2 is SMNVEV (reference sequence). The CDR3 has 13 amino acids. The CDR3 loop is CASSFLANTEAFF. The CDR3 DNA sequence: TGTGCCAGCAGTTTTCTGGCGAACACTGAAGCTTTCTTT.

At least ten counts were recorded for this clonotype. The rearrangement joins TRBV7-9 to TRBJ2-1, with TRBD1 matching 10 bases. Per germline, CDR1 SEHNR and CDR2 FQNEAQ (reference sequence). J lost 4 bases, V lost 8 bases, and 11 bases had no gene match. This CDR3 is built from 16 residues. In DNA, the CDR3 is TGTGCCAGCTCTACCCGTTCGGGACAGGGGTACAATGAGCAGTTCTTC. Translation gives CASSTRSGQGYNEQFF.